Below, one T cell receptor beta chain is given with its context. Authors' analysis steps: Reference gene primer amplification yielded estimated nucleated cell counts. Profiling relied on immunoSEQ multiplex PCR, and the TCRdb table lists in-frame clones only, not all of them. V, J and clone size are taken as reported in that table, and D and trimming were inferred from the DNA itself. The sample includes approximately 330,000 clones, nearly 90% of them seen just once. While infection was still active, Seattle patients were enrolled and then followed longitudinally. This entry comes from a study of blood T cell repertoires in COVID-19. The ends lost 7 bases at V and 9 bases at J; junction bases unmatched: 8. CDR3 length: 14 amino acids. Per the germline V gene, CDR1 is KGHDR and CDR2 is SFDVKD.

Sequencing input: peripheral blood. This chain joins TRBV24-1 and TRBJ1-6, with TRBD1 matching 7 bases. The clonotype originates from a woman aged 35 to 49 with COVID-19, enrolled during active disease. This CDR3 reads CATSADRAGSPLHF. CDR3 in DNA: TGTGCCACCAGCGCAGACAGGGCTGGTTCACCCCTCCACTTT.